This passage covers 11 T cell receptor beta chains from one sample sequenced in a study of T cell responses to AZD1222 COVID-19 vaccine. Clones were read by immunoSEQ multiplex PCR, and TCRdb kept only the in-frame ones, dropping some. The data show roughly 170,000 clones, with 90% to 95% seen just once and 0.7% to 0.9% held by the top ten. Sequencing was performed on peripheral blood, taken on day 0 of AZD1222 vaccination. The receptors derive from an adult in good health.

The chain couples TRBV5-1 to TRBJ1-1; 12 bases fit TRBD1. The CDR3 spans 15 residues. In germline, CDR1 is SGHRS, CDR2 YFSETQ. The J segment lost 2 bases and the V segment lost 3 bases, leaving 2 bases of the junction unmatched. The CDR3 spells CASSWGTGGNTEAFF. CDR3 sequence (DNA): TGCGCCAGCAGCTGGGGGACAGGGGGCAACACTGAAGCTTTCTTT.

The CDR3 region has the DNA TGTGCCAGCAGTACGGGACAGGCGGCGGGCTACACCTTC. It encodes CASSTGQAAGYTF. This chain links TRBV2 with TRBJ1-2; 8 bases are a match to TRBD1. CDR1 is SNHLY, CDR2 FYNNEI, per germline. The length of the CDR3 is 13 residues. V shed 5 bases, J shed 8 bases, and the junction held 7 bases outside the gene matches.

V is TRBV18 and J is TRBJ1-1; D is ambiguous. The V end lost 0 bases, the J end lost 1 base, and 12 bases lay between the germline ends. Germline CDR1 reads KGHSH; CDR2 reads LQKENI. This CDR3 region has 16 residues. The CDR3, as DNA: TGTGCCAGCTCACCACCGGGTCTCCCCGGGAACACTGAAGCTTTCTTT. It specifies CASSPPGLPGNTEAFF.

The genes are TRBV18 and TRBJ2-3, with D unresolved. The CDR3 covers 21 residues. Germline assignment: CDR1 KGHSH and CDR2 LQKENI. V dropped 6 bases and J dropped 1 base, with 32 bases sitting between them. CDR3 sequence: CASSSTAGFSTIHRGTDTQYF. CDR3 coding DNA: TGTGCCAGCTCCTCAACCGCCGGTTTCTCGACCATACATCGAGGCACAGATACGCAGTATTTT.

The CDR3: CASSLAGSGNTIYF. The CDR3, as DNA: TGTGCCAGCAGCTTAGCCGGGTCAGGAAACACCATATATTTT. The V and J genes are TRBV7-8 and TRBJ1-3; D remains ambiguous. Germline V CDR1 and CDR2: SGHVS, FQNEAQ. Deletions cut 0 bases from V and 4 bases from J, with 7 bases between. This CDR3 has 14 residues.

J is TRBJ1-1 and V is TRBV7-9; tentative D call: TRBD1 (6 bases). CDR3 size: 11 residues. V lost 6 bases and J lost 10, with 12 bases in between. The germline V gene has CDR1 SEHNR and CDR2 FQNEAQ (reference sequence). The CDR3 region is CASSQGMPAFF. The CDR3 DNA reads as TGTGCCAGCAGTCAGGGGATGCCAGCTTTCTTT.

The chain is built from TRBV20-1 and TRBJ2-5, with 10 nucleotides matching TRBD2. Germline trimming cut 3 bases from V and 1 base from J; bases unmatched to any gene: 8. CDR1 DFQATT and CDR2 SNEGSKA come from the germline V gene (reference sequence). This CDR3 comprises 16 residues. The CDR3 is CSASRAGGPFQETQYF. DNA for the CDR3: TGCAGTGCTAGTCGAGCGGGGGGGCCGTTCCAAGAGACCCAGTACTTC.

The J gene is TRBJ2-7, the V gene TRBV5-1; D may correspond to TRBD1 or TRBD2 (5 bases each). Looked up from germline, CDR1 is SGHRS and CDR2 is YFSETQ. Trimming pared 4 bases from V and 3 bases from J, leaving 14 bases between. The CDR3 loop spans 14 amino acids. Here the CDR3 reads CASSQGENGYEQYF. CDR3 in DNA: TGCGCCAGCAGCCAAGGGGAGAATGGCTACGAGCAGTACTTC.

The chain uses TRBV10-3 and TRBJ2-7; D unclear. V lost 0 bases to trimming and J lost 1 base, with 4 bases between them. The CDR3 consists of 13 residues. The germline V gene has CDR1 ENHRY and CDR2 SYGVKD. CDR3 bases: TGTGCCATCAGTGAGTCGAATTCCTACGAGCAGTACTTC. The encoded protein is CAISESNSYEQYF.

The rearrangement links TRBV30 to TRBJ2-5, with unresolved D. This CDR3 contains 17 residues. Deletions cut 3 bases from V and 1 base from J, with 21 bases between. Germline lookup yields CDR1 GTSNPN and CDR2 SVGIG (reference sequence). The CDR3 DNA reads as TGTGCCTGGAGCGCCCTTTCCGAAGGCTGGCTCCAAGAGACCCAGTACTTC. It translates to CAWSALSEGWLQETQYF.

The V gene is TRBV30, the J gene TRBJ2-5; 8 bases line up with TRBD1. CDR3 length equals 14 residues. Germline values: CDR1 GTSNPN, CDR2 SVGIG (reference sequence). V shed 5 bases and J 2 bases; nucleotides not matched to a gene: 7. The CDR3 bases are TGTGCCTGGGTTCCCCAGGGGGCACAAGAGACCCAGTACTTC. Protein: CAWVPQGAQETQYF.